These T cell receptor beta chains were read from a single sample in a study of control samples from healthy donors and cancer patients. Measured with immunoSEQ multiplex PCR; TCRdb has only the in-frame clones, and not every one. Of under 450,000 clones listed, roughly 90% were seen once; the top ten hold about 6.3%. The sequenced material came from PBMCs. The receptors here all came from a man aged 40-49 years with head and neck cancer. Both conserved end residues are part of each CDR3. A D gene is named only where the DNA matches it firmly. The size of a clone is reported for some rows only, either as once, few or many, or as a class for expanded clones.

size	V	D	J	CDR3	DNA
.	TRBV6-1	.	TRBJ1-4	CASSEVTRGEKLFF	TGTGCCAGCAGTGAAGTAACTCGCGGAGAAAAACTGTTTTTT
.	TRBV9	.	TRBJ2-5	CASSVTQGVETQYF	TGTGCCAGCAGCGTAACGCAGGGAGTAGAGACCCAGTACTTC
.	TRBV5-4	TRBD2	TRBJ2-3	CASQGRTAGGADTQYF	TGTGCCAGCCAGGGCAGGACAGCGGGGGGCGCAGATACGCAGTATTTT
.	TRBV5-1	.	TRBJ2-2	CASRIGTPTGELFF	TGCGCCAGCAGAATTGGGACCCCCACCGGGGAGCTGTTTTTT
.	TRBV6-5	TRBD2	TRBJ2-1	CASAPSGSYNEQFF	TGTGCCAGCGCCCCTAGCGGATCCTACAATGAGCAGTTCTTC
.	TRBV7-2	TRBD1	TRBJ1-1	CATKTGAGTEAFF	TGTGCCACGAAAACAGGGGCTGGCACTGAAGCTTTCTTT
.	TRBV5-1	.	TRBJ1-1	CASSLGTEAFF	TGCGCCAGCAGTCTCGGGACTGAAGCTTTCTTT
.	TRBV18	.	TRBJ1-1	CASSPPRGLEAFF	TGTGCCAGCTCACCACCGAGGGGACTCGAAGCTTTCTTT
.	TRBV3-1/TRBV3-2	TRBD2	TRBJ2-7	CASSPTETSGRSYEQYF	TGTGCCAGCAGCCCAACGGAGACTAGCGGGAGATCCTACGAGCAGTACTTC
few	TRBV7-9	TRBD1	TRBJ1-2	CASSSTGTGEGYGYTF	TGTGCCAGCAGCTCCACCGGGACAGGGGAAGGCTATGGCTACACCTTC
.	TRBV18	TRBD2	TRBJ2-7	CASSPGGLAGNEQYF	TGTGCCAGCTCACCCGGGGGACTAGCGGGGAACGAGCAGTACTTC
.	TRBV30	TRBD1	TRBJ2-2	CAWGRTGGTGELFF	TGTGCCTGGGGACGGACAGGGGGCACCGGGGAGCTGTTTTTT
.	TRBV28	.	TRBJ1-5	CASIGRNNQPQHF	TGTGCCAGCATAGGACGGAACAATCAGCCCCAGCATTTT
.	TRBV19	.	TRBJ1-1	CASNLDSSLNTEAFF	TGTGCCAGTAATTTAGACAGCTCCTTGAACACTGAAGCTTTCTTT
.	TRBV10-1	.	TRBJ1-5	CASSEWGHQPQHF	TGCGCCAGCAGTGAGTGGGGGCATCAGCCCCAGCATTTT
.	TRBV24-1	.	TRBJ2-1	CATSEGTVNEQFF	TGTGCCACCAGTGAAGGGACCGTCAATGAGCAGTTCTTC
.	TRBV11-2	.	TRBJ1-5	CASSLLQNQPQHF	TGTGCCAGCAGCTTACTACAGAATCAGCCCCAGCATTTT
.	TRBV28	.	TRBJ2-7	CASSPLSAGRANPYEQYF	TGTGCCAGCAGTCCCCTATCCGCGGGGCGCGCAAATCCCTACGAGCAGTACTTC
few	TRBV19	TRBD1	TRBJ2-2	CASSHRGSLFF	TGTGCCAGTAGCCACAGGGGATCGCTGTTTTTT
.	TRBV6-5	.	TRBJ1-1	CASTNRYSNTEAFF	TGTGCCAGCACTAACAGATACTCTAACACTGAAGCTTTCTTT
.	TRBV7-9	TRBD1	TRBJ2-7	CASSLGPGQPYEQYF	TGTGCCAGCAGCTTAGGCCCGGGACAGCCTTACGAGCAGTACTTC
.	TRBV29-1	TRBD1	TRBJ2-1	CSVGQNLPTNEQFF	TGCAGCGTGGGACAGAACCTCCCGACTAATGAGCAGTTCTTC
.	TRBV2	.	TRBJ2-3	CASSDTWGTDTQYF	TGTGCCAGCAGCGACACTTGGGGCACAGATACGCAGTATTTT
once	TRBV3-1/TRBV3-2	.	TRBJ2-7	CASSQRSGLYEQYF	TGTGCCAGCAGCCAAAGGTCTGGGCTTTACGAGCAGTACTTC
.	TRBV3-1/TRBV3-2	.	TRBJ2-1	CASSQDIGEQFF	TGTGCCAGCAGCCAAGATATAGGTGAGCAGTTCTTC
once	TRBV2	.	TRBJ1-6	CASSVGQSFNSPLHF	TGTGCCAGCAGTGTCGGACAGAGCTTTAATTCACCCCTCCACTTT
.	TRBV7-2	.	TRBJ2-7	CASSLAPSRNYEQYF	TGTGCCAGCAGCTTAGCGCCTAGCAGGAACTACGAGCAGTACTTC